This record covers a single T cell receptor (beta chain). The trim removed 0 bases at V and 6 bases at J, leaving 5 bases unmatched. The CDR3 covers 15 residues. CDR1 MNHEY and CDR2 SVGAGI come from the germline V gene. The data were obtained in a study of T cell changes during pregnancy in multiple sclerosis. The data were produced by immunoSEQ multiplex PCR, yet TCRdb's version contains in-frame clones alone and is incomplete. The sample consists of over 25,000 clones, about nine tenths of them appearing once. The sample was CD8+ T cells from peripheral blood mononuclear cells, taken in the second trimester of pregnancy. J is TRBJ2-1 and V is TRBV6-5; 7 positions match TRBD2. The sequence was collected from a female donor in good health, enrolled as a control in a pregnancy study. Here the CDR3 DNA reads TGTGCCAGCAGTTACTCGAATCCGGGAGGCAATGAGCAGTTCTTC. It codes for CASSYSNPGGNEQFF.